The 27 T cell receptor beta chains below all came from one sample that was sequenced in a study of blood T cell repertoires in COVID-19. Using immunoSEQ multiplex PCR, the repertoire was profiled, and TCRdb retains in-frame clones only, with some absent. The sample shows about 210,000 clones, 89% of them seen only once. The source material was peripheral blood. All receptors come from a woman aged 35 to 49 with acute or convalescent COVID-19.

The genes are TRBV6-5 and TRBJ1-5; D is perhaps TRBD1 (5 bases). There are 13 residues in the CDR3. The V and J ends lost 7 bases and 2 bases respectively, with 9 bases between them. From germline, CDR1 is MNHEY and CDR2 SVGAGI. The DNA of the CDR3 is TGTGCCAGCACCCGGGGGGGCAATCAGCCCCAGCATTTT. It translates to CASTRGGNQPQHF.

The J gene is TRBJ1-1, the V gene TRBV18, with 8 nucleotides matching TRBD1. V gave up 3 bases and J gave up 5 bases; unmatched junction bases: 5. Germline CDR1 reads KGHSH; CDR2 reads LQKENI. This CDR3 contains 14 residues. As DNA, the CDR3 is TGTGCCAGCTCACCCCCGACAGGGGTTACTGAAGCTTTCTTT. Its protein is CASSPPTGVTEAFF.

This rearrangement joins TRBV18 to TRBJ2-1; TRBD2 matches at 11 bases. The CDR3 covers 15 residues. The ends lost 3 bases at V and 7 bases at J; junction bases unmatched: 5. Germline CDR1 and CDR2: KGHSH and LQKENI. The CDR3 reads CASSPDSGGVNEQFF. As DNA, the CDR3 is TGTGCCAGCTCACCGGATAGCGGGGGGGTGAATGAGCAGTTCTTC.

The chain couples TRBV4-1 to TRBJ1-3, with TRBD1 matching 8 bases. CDR1 MGHRA and CDR2 YSYEKL come from the germline V gene. V shed 1 base, J shed 3 bases, and the junction held 5 bases outside the gene matches. The CDR3 sequence is 16 residues long. The CDR3 here is CASSQVARGLGNTIYF. The CDR3 nucleotides read TGCGCCAGCAGCCAAGTGGCCAGGGGGCTTGGAAACACCATATATTTT.

The chain has TRBV19 and TRBJ1-1; 8 bases fit TRBD1. The CDR3 consists of 12 residues. The germline V gene encodes CDR1 LNHDA and CDR2 SQIVND (reference sequence). V was pared by 6 bases and J by 8 bases, with 5 bases of the junction left unmatched. The CDR3 DNA is TGTGCCAGTAGGCTCCGGGACAGGGAAGCTTTCTTT. Residues: CASRLRDREAFF.

The chain uses TRBV3-1 (or the pseudogene TRBV3-2) and TRBJ2-2; TRBD2 aligns across 14 bases. With 4 bases clipped from V and 5 bases from J, the junction kept 9 bases outside the gene matches. The length of the CDR3 is 18 residues. Germline V CDR1 and CDR2: LGHDT, YNNKEL (reference sequence). The CDR3 loop reads CASSPGLAGGLDTGELFF. The CDR3 region has the DNA TGTGCCAGCAGCCCAGGACTAGCGGGGGGTTTGGATACCGGGGAGCTGTTTTTT.

The chain carries TRBV5-1 and TRBJ2-3; D might be TRBD1 (5 bases). V gave up 0 bases and J gave up 1 base, with 9 bases separating them. The CDR3 sequence is 15 residues long. The germline V gene encodes CDR1 SGHRS and CDR2 YFSETQ. CDR3: CASSLGSRGTDTQYF. The CDR3 nucleotides read TGCGCCAGCAGCTTGGGCTCCAGGGGCACAGATACGCAGTATTTT.

The chain employs TRBV7-9 and TRBJ1-1, with TRBD1 matching 7 bases. This CDR3 has 15 residues. V shed 5 bases, J shed 1 base, and the junction held 7 bases outside the gene matches. Looked up from germline, CDR1 is SEHNR and CDR2 is FQNEAQ (reference sequence). The CDR3 loop reads CASSRDRQTNTEAFF. Here the CDR3 DNA reads TGTGCCAGCAGCCGGGACAGACAAACGAACACTGAAGCTTTCTTT.

The chain employs TRBV5-6 and TRBJ2-2; TRBD1 matches 9 bases. Trimming removed 5 bases from V and 4 bases from J; junction bases left unmatched: 15. Germline lookup yields CDR1 SGHDT and CDR2 YYEEEE. The CDR3 runs 18 residues. The CDR3 spells CASSPGAGTGRTTGELFF. The DNA for the CDR3 is TGTGCCAGCAGTCCGGGGGCCGGGACAGGGAGAACCACCGGGGAGCTGTTTTTT.

V gene TRBV7-6 combines with J gene TRBJ1-2; D perhaps matches TRBD1 (6 bases). This CDR3 has 16 amino acids. Germline V gene sequence: CDR1 SGHVS, CDR2 FNYEAQ. Trimming shortened V by 1 base and J by 0 bases, and 12 bases separated the two germline ends. CDR3 sequence reads: CASSLVQGRTNYGYTF. The CDR3 DNA is TGTGCCAGCAGCTTAGTCCAGGGGAGAACTAACTATGGCTACACCTTC.

The V call is TRBV11-3, the J call TRBJ2-1, with 9 positions matching TRBD2. Germline values: CDR1 SGHNT, CDR2 YENEEA. The CDR3 runs 19 residues. Trimming took 4 bases from V and 0 from J; bases not matched to a gene: 13. The CDR3 DNA reads as TGTGCCAGCAGCTATGGGCCTGGAGGCGGGGGGGCCTCCTACAATGAGCAGTTCTTC. Translating it yields CASSYGPGGGGASYNEQFF. The variable domain in full, with the rest retrieved from reference TRBV11-3 and TRBJ2-1, is EAGVVQSPRYKIIEKKQPVAFWCNPISGHNTLYWYLQNLGQGPELLIRYENEEAVDDSQLPKDRFSAERLKGVDSTLKIQPAELGDSAVYLCASSYGPGGGGASYNEQFFGPGTRLTVL.

The chain combines TRBV3-1 (or the pseudogene TRBV3-2) with TRBJ1-1; D gene ambiguous. The CDR3 loop spans 14 amino acids. V gave up 2 bases and J gave up 0 bases, with 7 bases separating them. From germline, CDR1 is LGHDT and CDR2 YNNKEL (reference sequence). Here the CDR3 DNA reads TGTGCCAGCAGCCAACGGGGAGTGAACACTGAAGCTTTCTTT. It translates to CASSQRGVNTEAFF.

This clone was observed a few times. The gene calls are TRBV5-4 and TRBJ1-6, with TRBD1 as a possible D gene (5 bases). V was cut by 2 bases and J by 7 bases, with 10 bases left in between. Germline-derived CDR1 and CDR2 are SGHNT and YYREEE (reference sequence). CDR3 length: 14 residues. This CDR3 is CASSFLQGNSPLHF. In nucleotides, the CDR3 is TGTGCCAGCAGCTTTCTCCAGGGAAATTCACCCCTCCACTTT.

This rearrangement joins TRBV30 to TRBJ2-5; the match to TRBD1 covers 7 bases. The germline CDR1 and CDR2 sequences are GTSNPN and SVGIG (reference sequence). The CDR3 consists of 15 residues. V lost 3 bases to trimming and J lost 0 bases; unmatched junction nucleotides: 7. CDR3 sequence: CAWSAGTVYQETQYF. The CDR3 DNA reads TGTGCCTGGAGCGCTGGGACAGTGTACCAAGAGACCCAGTACTTC.

V gene TRBV4-2 combines with J gene TRBJ1-6; perhaps TRBD1 as D (5 bases). With 1 base removed from V and 7 bases from J, the gap between germline ends came to 11 bases. The CDR3 is 15 amino acids. Germline CDR1 is LGHNA and CDR2 is YNFKEQ. The CDR3 DNA is TGTGCCAGCAGCCAAGGGATCTCAGGGAATTCACCCCTCCACTTT. Protein product: CASSQGISGNSPLHF.

This clone was counted a few times. CDR3 amino acids: CASSAGTSGSNNEQFF. The CDR3 DNA reads TGCGCCAGCAGTGCCGGGACTAGCGGGTCTAACAATGAGCAGTTCTTC. The chain links TRBV10-2 to TRBJ2-1; 12 bases agree with TRBD2. The ends lost 4 bases at V and 5 bases at J; junction bases unmatched: 6. The CDR3 extends over 16 amino acids. The germline V gene encodes CDR1 WSHSY and CDR2 SAAADI.

This chain joins TRBV20-1 and TRBJ1-2; 11 bases are shared with TRBD1. Germline values: CDR1 DFQATT, CDR2 SNEGSKA (reference sequence). Trimming cost V 3 bases and J 6 bases; bases outside gene matches: 15. This CDR3 is 17 amino acids long. The DNA for the CDR3 is TGCAGTGCTAGTGTCTTGGCGGGACAGGGGGGAGGCGATGGCTACACCTTC. This gives the protein CSASVLAGQGGGDGYTF.

The chain carries TRBV30 and TRBJ1-2; D is undetermined. Germline V gene data show CDR1 as GTSNPN and CDR2 as SVGIG (reference sequence). The CDR3 runs to 14 residues. With 0 bases removed from V and 5 bases from J, the gap between germline ends came to 13 bases. The CDR3 bases are TGTGCCTGGAGTGTAGGGAATGAGGGTTATGGCTACACCTTC. It is translated as CAWSVGNEGYGYTF.

This rearrangement joins TRBV19 to TRBJ1-4, with D perhaps matching TRBD1 (5 bases). V was trimmed by 8 bases and J by 0 bases, leaving 16 bases between them. CDR3 length: 16 amino acids. The germline V gene has CDR1 LNHDA and CDR2 SQIVND (reference sequence). The CDR3 sequence: CASGWEGRATNEKLFF. DNA for the CDR3: TGTGCCAGTGGATGGGAGGGGAGGGCAACTAATGAAAAACTGTTTTTT.

The chain joins TRBV6-5 to TRBJ2-1, with 11 nucleotides matching TRBD2. The CDR3 runs 15 residues. The V gene's germline CDR1 is MNHEY and CDR2 SVGAGI. V gave up 5 bases and J gave up 3 bases; unmatched junction bases: 3. DNA of the CDR3: TGTGCCAGCAGTAAAACTAGCGGGGGCTACAATGAGCAGTTCTTC. Translated: CASSKTSGGYNEQFF.

About this clone itself: Compared with germline, one end of the junction differs, possibly owing to a read error. J is TRBJ2-5 and V is TRBV10-3, with 11 bases identical to TRBD2. CDR1 and CDR2 from the germline V gene are ENHRY and SYGVKD. The CDR3 is made up of 15 amino acids. The CDR3 sequence is CAISVMTSGEETRYF. Written as DNA, the CDR3 is TGTGCCATCAGTGTCATGACTAGCGGGGAGGAGACCCGGTACTTC.

The chain joins TRBV6-6 to TRBJ2-1, with 7 bases that match TRBD2. Trimming took 8 bases from V and 8 from J; bases not matched to a gene: 12. Germline V CDR1 and CDR2: MNHNY, SVGAGI (reference sequence). This CDR3 spans 14 amino acids. CDR3 loop: CASGRGGEGYEQFF. In DNA form, the CDR3 reads TGTGCCAGCGGACGGGGAGGGGAGGGATATGAGCAGTTCTTC.

This sequence joins TRBV2 and TRBJ1-2; the match to TRBD1 covers 9 bases. From germline, CDR1 is SNHLY and CDR2 FYNNEI. V shed 7 bases, J shed 2 bases, and the junction held 5 bases outside the gene matches. The CDR3 contains 14 residues. The CDR3 DNA reads as TGTGCCAGCATTCGAGGGACAGGGAACTATGGCTACACCTTC. This gives the protein CASIRGTGNYGYTF.

V is TRBV5-1 and J is TRBJ2-2, with 7 bases fitting TRBD2. This CDR3 contains 15 residues. V dropped 4 bases and J dropped 1; count of bases not matched to a gene: 4. Germline CDR1 reads SGHRS; CDR2 reads YFSETQ. In DNA, the CDR3 is TGCGCCAGCAGCCCGCTAGCGGAGAACACCGGGGAGCTGTTTTTT. Protein: CASSPLAENTGELFF.

The genes are TRBV5-1 and TRBJ2-3; TRBD1 aligns across 8 bases. Germline V gives CDR1 SGHRS, CDR2 YFSETQ. The CDR3 has 15 residues. V trimming: 4 bases; J trimming: 3 bases; junction bases outside the gene matches: 7. The CDR3 region is CASSPNRGWTDTQYF. For the CDR3, the DNA is TGCGCCAGCAGCCCTAACAGGGGGTGGACAGATACGCAGTATTTT.

V usage is TRBV15 and J usage is TRBJ2-5; a possible D gene is TRBD1 (6 bases). With 0 bases removed from V and 4 bases from J, the gap between germline ends came to 12 bases. The CDR3 is made up of 15 amino acids. Germline values: CDR1 LNHNV, CDR2 YYDKDF (reference sequence). The CDR3 loop reads CATSREGGVGETQYF. CDR3 DNA: TGTGCCACCAGCAGAGAAGGGGGAGTGGGAGAGACCCAGTACTTC.

This chain connects TRBV5-1 to TRBJ1-4; D is ambiguous. V lost 2 bases, J lost 7 bases, and 9 bases lay in between. Per the germline V gene, CDR1 is SGHRS and CDR2 is YFSETQ. The CDR3 loop spans 13 amino acids. The DNA for the CDR3 is TGCGCCAGCAGCTTCGGTGGTGGTGAAAAACTGTTTTTT. It codes for CASSFGGGEKLFF. Filled out from reference TRBV5-1 and TRBJ1-4, the complete variable domain reads KAGVTQTPRYLIKTRGQQVTLSCSPISGHRSVSWYQQTPGQGLQFLFEYFSETQRNKGNFPGRFSGRQFSNSRSEMNVSTLELGDSALYLCASSFGGGEKLFFGSGTQLSVL.